The rows below give T cell receptor beta chains drawn from one sample of a study of cytomegalovirus exposure and HLA in healthy donors. Data came from immunoSEQ multiplex PCR; TCRdb stores just in-frame clones and leaves some out. The sample holds tens of thousands of clones, approximately 81% seen once. Input material: PBMCs. These receptors were taken from a woman between 40 and 50 years old in good health and CMV-seropositive. The CDR3 runs from the conserved cysteine through the conserved F or W.

V,J,CDR3
TRBV5-6,TRBJ1-4,CASSLAGRVGEKLFF
TRBV5-8,TRBJ1-1,CASSLSGTDPNTEAFF
TRBV19,TRBJ1-5,CASSSFHSGNQPQHF
TRBV25-1,TRBJ2-2,CASSVIGGNTGELFF
TRBV4-2,TRBJ1-6,CASSQSRGHNSPLHF
TRBV9,TRBJ1-2,CASSQDRAWGYTF
TRBV18,TRBJ1-4,CASSRQGATNEKLFF
TRBV7-9,TRBJ1-2,CSSSPILTGSRYGYTF
TRBV27,TRBJ1-2,CASSLGRGVGGYTF
TRBV5-1,TRBJ1-4,CASSPAGRGNEKLFF
TRBV30,TRBJ1-5,CAWSVQLNQPQHF